These 3 T cell receptor beta chains originate from one sample sequenced in a study of T cells in Graves' hyperthyroidism and ophthalmopathy. Authors of the study amplified TCR beta CDR3 regions from RNA transcripts. The TCR CDR3 was amplified in a first-round RT-PCR using the HTBI primer set. A single record per CDR3 protein comes from TCRdb applying MiXCR to the multiplex PCR reads. Here the sample spans just under 750,000 distinct CDR3 sequences, around 40% being singletons. Sequences were obtained from blood. The receptors originated from a middle-aged woman with Graves' hyperthyroidism.

Concerning this clonotype itself: Since a much larger clone is just one base distant, this may be a read error. The V gene is TRBV19, the J gene TRBJ2-2; no clear D. Germline V gene lookup returns CDR1 LNHDA and CDR2 SQIVND (reference sequence). The CDR3 sequence is 10 residues long. With 8 bases removed from V and 7 bases from J, the gap between germline ends came to 5 bases. DNA of the CDR3: TGTGCCAGTGTCAACGGGGAGCTGTTTTTT. Protein product: CASVNGELFF.

The J gene is TRBJ2-7, the V gene TRBV4-1, with D uncertain. Germline CDR1 is MGHRA and CDR2 is YSYEKL. The CDR3 is made up of 14 amino acids. Trimming took off 1 base at V and 3 bases at J, with 10 bases between the two ends. CDR3 in DNA: TGCGCCAGCAGCCAAGTCCGCCAGTTCTACGAGCAGTACTTC. This translates into CASSQVRQFYEQYF.

The gene calls are TRBV12-3 or TRBV12-4 and TRBJ1-2; 8 positions match TRBD1. Trimming took 3 bases from V and 0 from J; bases not matched to a gene: 3. The CDR3 covers 15 residues. The DNA of the CDR3 is TGTGCCAGCAGTTTCGACAGGGGCGCTAACTATGGCTACACCTTC. It yields the protein CASSFDRGANYGYTF.